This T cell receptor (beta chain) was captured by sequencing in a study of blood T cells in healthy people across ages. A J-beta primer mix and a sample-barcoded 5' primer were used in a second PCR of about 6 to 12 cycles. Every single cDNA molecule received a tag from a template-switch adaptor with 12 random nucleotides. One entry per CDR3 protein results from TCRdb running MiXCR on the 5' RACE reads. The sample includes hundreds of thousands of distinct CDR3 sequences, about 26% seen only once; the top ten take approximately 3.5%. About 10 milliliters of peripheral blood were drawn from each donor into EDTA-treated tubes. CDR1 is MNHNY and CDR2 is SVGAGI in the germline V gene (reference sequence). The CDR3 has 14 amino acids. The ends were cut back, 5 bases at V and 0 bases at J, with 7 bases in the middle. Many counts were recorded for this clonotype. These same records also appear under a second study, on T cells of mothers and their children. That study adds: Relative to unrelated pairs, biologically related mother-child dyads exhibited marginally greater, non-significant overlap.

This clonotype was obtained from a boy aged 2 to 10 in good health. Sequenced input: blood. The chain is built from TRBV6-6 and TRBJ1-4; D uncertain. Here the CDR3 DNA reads TGTGCCAGCAGTGGAGCCACAACTAATGAAAAACTGTTTTTT. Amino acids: CASSGATTNEKLFF.